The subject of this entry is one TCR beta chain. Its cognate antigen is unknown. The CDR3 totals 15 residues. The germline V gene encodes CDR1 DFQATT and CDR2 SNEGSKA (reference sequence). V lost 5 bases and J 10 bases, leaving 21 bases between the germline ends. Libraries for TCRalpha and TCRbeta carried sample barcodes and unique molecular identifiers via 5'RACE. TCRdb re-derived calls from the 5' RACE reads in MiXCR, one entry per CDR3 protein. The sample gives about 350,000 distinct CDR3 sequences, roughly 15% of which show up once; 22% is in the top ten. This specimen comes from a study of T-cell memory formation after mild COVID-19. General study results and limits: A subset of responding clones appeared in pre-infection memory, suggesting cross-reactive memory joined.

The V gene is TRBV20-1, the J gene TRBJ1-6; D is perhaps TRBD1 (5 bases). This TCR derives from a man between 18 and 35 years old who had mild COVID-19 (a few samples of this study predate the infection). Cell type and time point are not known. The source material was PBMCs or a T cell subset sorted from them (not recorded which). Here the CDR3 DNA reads TGCAGTGCTCTCGTAGGAGGGGCGATGAACTCACCCCTCCACTTT. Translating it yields CSALVGGAMNSPLHF.